This TCR beta chain appears in the sequencing data of a study of a mutant IDH1 vaccine in newly diagnosed glioma. Worth noting for this clone: The antigen is not known.

Germline assignment: CDR1 LNHDA and CDR2 SQIVND (reference sequence). V lost 2 bases, J lost 0 bases, and 10 bases lay in between. The CDR3 covers 15 residues. Time point here: week 11, during vaccination. In the vaccine, a single dose held 300 ug of the mutant IDH1 20-mer peptide, along with topical imiquimod. Profiling relied on immunoSEQ multiplex PCR, and the TCRdb table lists in-frame clones only, not all of them. This sample carries roughly 130,000 clones, about four fifths of them seen once, and the ten largest clones take 5% to 6%. The receptor was isolated from a man in his forties or fifties with glioma. This chain uses TRBV19 with TRBJ1-1; D is ambiguous. The sample here was PBMCs, taken from a glioma patient whose treatment included an IDH1 peptide vaccine. This CDR3 reads CASSIRAEMNTEAFF. CDR3 nucleotide sequence: TGTGCCAGTAGTATAAGGGCAGAAATGAACACTGAAGCTTTCTTT. The entire variable domain, with the rest obtained from reference TRBV19 and TRBJ1-1, is as follows: DGGITQSPKYLFRKEGQNVTLSCEQNLNHDAMYWYRQDPGQGLRLIYYSQIVNDFQKGDIAEGYSVSREKKESFPLTVTSAQKNPTAFYLCASSIRAEMNTEAFFGQGTRLTVV.